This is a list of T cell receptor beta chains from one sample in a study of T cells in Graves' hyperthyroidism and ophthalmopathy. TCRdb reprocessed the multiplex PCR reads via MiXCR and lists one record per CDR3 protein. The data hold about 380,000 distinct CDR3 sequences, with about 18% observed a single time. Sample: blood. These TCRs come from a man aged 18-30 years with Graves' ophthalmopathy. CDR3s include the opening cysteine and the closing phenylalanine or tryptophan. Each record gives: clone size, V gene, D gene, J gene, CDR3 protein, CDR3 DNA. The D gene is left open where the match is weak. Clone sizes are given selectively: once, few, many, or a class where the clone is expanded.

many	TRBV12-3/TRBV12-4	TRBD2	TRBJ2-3	CASTGRGSTDTQYF	TGTGCCAGCACCGGGAGGGGTAGCACAGATACGCAGTATTTT
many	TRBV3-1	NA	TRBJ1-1	CASSQVLTSHEAFF	TGTGCCAGCAGCCAAGTACTGACAAGCCATGAAGCTTTCTTT
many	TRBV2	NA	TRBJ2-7	CASKRGYEQYF	TGTGCCAGCAAGAGGGGGTACGAGCAGTACTTC
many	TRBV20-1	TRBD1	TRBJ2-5	CSAETGGGETQYF	TGCAGTGCCGAGACAGGGGGCGGTGAGACCCAGTACTTC
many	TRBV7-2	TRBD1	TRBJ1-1	CASSQGQVKAFF	TGTGCCAGCAGCCAAGGACAGGTGAAAGCTTTCTTT
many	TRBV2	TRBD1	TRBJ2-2	CAGEDRENTGELFF	TGTGCCGGAGAAGACAGGGAAAACACCGGGGAGCTGTTTTTT
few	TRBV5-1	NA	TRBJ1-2	CASSLAREFYGYTF	TGCGCCAGCAGCTTGGCTCGGGAATTCTATGGCTACACCTTC
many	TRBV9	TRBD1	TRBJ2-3	CASSTGTGAPDTQYF	TGTGCCAGCAGTACTGGGACAGGAGCCCCAGATACGCAGTATTTT
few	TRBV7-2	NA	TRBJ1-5	CASRSNLGAGPQHF	TGTGCCAGCAGGTCGAACCTGGGGGCTGGGCCCCAGCATTTT
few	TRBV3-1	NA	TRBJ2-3	CASSPFYSLAGTDTQYF	TGTGCCAGCAGCCCCTTTTATAGCCTAGCCGGCACAGATACGCAGTATTTT
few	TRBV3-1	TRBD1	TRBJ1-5	CASSFGTEGNQPQHF	TGTGCCAGCAGCTTTGGGACAGAGGGCAATCAGCCCCAGCATTTT
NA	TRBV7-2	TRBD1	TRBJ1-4	CASSIYLPTGGIEKLFF	TGTGCCAGCAGCATCTACTTACCGACAGGGGGTATTGAAAAACTGTTTTTT
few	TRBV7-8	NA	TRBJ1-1	CASSLPGGLEAFF	TGTGCCAGCAGCTTACCCGGGGGCCTTGAAGCTTTCTTT
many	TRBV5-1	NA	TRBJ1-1	CASSQKTGNTEAFF	TGCGCCAGCAGCCAAAAAACAGGGAACACTGAAGCTTTCTTT
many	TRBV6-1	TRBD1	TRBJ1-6	CASSVQGASMNSPLHF	TGTGCCAGCAGTGTCCAGGGGGCGAGTATGAATTCACCCCTCCACTTT
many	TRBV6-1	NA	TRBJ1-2	CASSALGLHPYGYTF	TGTGCCAGCAGTGCCCTCGGGCTACACCCCTATGGCTACACCTTC
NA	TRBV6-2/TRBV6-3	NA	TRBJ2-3	CASSPSKKTEPDTQYF	TGTGCCAGCAGTCCGTCTAAAAAAACGGAGCCAGATACGCAGTATTTT
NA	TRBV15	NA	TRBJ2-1	CATSPGRELNEQFF	TGTGCCACCAGCCCCGGCAGGGAGCTCAATGAGCAGTTCTTC
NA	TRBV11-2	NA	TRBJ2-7	CASSHRGTGYEQYF	TGTGCCAGCAGCCACCGAGGCACAGGGTACGAGCAGTACTTC
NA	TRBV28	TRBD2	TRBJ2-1	CASSSLSGGSYNEQFF	TGTGCCAGCAGTTCGTTGAGCGGGGGGTCCTACAATGAGCAGTTCTTC
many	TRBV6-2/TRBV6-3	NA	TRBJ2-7	CASSYGSVGSYEQYF	TGTGCCAGCAGTTATGGGTCGGTGGGTTCCTACGAGCAGTACTTC
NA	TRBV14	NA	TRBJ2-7	CASSNPGHSCEQYF	TGTGCCAGCAGCAACCCGGGACACTCCTGCGAGCAGTACTTC
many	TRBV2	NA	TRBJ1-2	CASSEGVPGYTF	TGTGCCAGCAGTGAAGGGGTCCCGGGCTACACCTTC
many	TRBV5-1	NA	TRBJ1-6	CASSPETAPNSPLHF	TGCGCCAGCAGTCCCGAGACAGCCCCAAATTCACCCCTCCACTTT
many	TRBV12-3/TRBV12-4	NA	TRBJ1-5	CASSRGAQPQHF	TGTGCCAGCAGCCGAGGTGCGCAGCCCCAGCATTTT
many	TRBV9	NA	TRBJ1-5	CASSIQGDQPQHF	TGTGCCAGCAGCATCCAGGGCGATCAGCCCCAGCATTTT
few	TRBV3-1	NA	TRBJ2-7	CASSQVLGAQGEQYF	TGTGCCAGCAGCCAAGTGTTAGGGGCCCAGGGGGAGCAGTACTTC
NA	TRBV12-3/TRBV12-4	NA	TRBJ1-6	CASSFRDTSPLHF	TGTGCCAGCAGTTTCCGGGACACTTCACCCCTCCACTTT
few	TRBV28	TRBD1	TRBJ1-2	CASRPPGGGGYGYTF	TGTGCCAGCAGGCCCCCAGGGGGTGGTGGCTATGGCTACACCTTC
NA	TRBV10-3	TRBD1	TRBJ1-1	CAITLGQAVTEAFF	TGTGCCATCACCCTGGGACAGGCCGTCACTGAAGCTTTCTTT
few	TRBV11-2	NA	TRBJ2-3	CASSFADSTDTQYF	TGTGCCAGCAGCTTCGCTGACTCCACAGATACGCAGTATTTT
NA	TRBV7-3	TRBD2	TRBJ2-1	CASSETGTSGGPGSYNEQFF	TGTGCCAGCAGCGAAACCGGGACTAGCGGGGGGCCGGGCTCCTACAATGAGCAGTTCTTC
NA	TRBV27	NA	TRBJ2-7	CASSSHDGTYEQYF	TGTGCCAGCAGTTCCCACGACGGCACCTACGAGCAGTACTTC
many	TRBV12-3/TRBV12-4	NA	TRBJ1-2	CASSYGGGYTF	TGTGCCAGCAGTTACGGAGGCGGCTACACCTTC
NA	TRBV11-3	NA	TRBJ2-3	CASSLDGWNSTDTQYF	TGTGCCAGCAGCTTAGACGGATGGAATAGCACAGATACGCAGTATTTT
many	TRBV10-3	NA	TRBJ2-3	CAIKSADTQYF	TGTGCCATCAAGAGTGCAGATACGCAGTATTTT
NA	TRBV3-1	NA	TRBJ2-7	CASSRRDPYEQYF	TGTGCCAGCAGCCGCCGGGACCCCTACGAGCAGTACTTC
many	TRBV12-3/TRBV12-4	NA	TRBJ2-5	CASSLGFGGGETQYF	TGTGCCAGCAGTTTAGGTTTTGGAGGGGGCGAGACCCAGTACTTC
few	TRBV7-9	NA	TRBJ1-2	CASSLEGQGNYGYTF	TGTGCCAGCAGCTTAGAGGGTCAGGGGAACTATGGCTACACCTTC
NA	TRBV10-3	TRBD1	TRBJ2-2	CAISETGGNTGELFF	TGTGCCATCAGTGAGACAGGGGGCAACACCGGGGAGCTGTTTTTT
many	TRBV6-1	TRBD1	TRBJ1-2	CASSSPSPGQGHGYTF	TGTGCCAGCAGTTCACCTTCCCCCGGACAGGGACATGGCTACACCTTC
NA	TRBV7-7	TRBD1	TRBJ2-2	CASSLGADRANTGELFF	TGTGCCAGCAGCTTAGGGGCAGACAGGGCAAACACCGGGGAGCTGTTTTTT
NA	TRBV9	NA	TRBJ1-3	CASSEDGSGNTIYF	TGTGCCAGCAGCGAGGACGGATCGGGAAACACCATATATTTT
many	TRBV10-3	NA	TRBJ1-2	CAISESMGYGYTF	TGTGCCATCAGTGAGTCGATGGGATATGGCTACACCTTC
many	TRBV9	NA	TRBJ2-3	CASSEGGTDTQYF	TGTGCCAGCAGCGAGGGCGGCACAGATACGCAGTATTTT
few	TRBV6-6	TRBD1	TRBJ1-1	CASSYSMQGAINTEAFF	TGTGCCAGCAGTTACTCGATGCAGGGGGCGATTAACACTGAAGCTTTCTTT
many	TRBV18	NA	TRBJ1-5	CASSPQGFGNQPQHF	TGTGCCAGCTCACCACAGGGTTTTGGCAATCAGCCCCAGCATTTT
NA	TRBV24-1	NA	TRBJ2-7	CATSDPQGGRVLDEQYF	TGTGCCACCAGTGATCCTCAGGGAGGCAGGGTGTTAGATGAGCAGTACTTC
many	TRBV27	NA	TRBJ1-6	CASSPGGLSSPLHF	TGTGCCAGCAGCCCGGGCGGGCTTTCTTCACCCCTCCACTTT
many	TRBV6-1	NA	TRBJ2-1	CASSPPQTAEQFF	TGTGCCAGCAGTCCACCTCAAACGGCTGAGCAGTTCTTC
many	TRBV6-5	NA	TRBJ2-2	CASSYSTGYRDTGELFF	TGTGCCAGCAGTTACTCGACTGGGTACAGGGACACCGGGGAGCTGTTTTTT
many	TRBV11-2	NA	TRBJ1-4	CASSPWGPTNEKLFF	TGTGCCAGCAGCCCATGGGGGCCAACTAATGAAAAACTGTTTTTT
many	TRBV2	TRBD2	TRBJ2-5	CASCLAGGYETQYF	TGTGCCAGCTGTCTAGCGGGGGGTTATGAGACCCAGTACTTC
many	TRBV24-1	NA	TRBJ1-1	CATSAPGRNTEAFF	TGTGCCACCAGTGCTCCAGGCCGGAACACTGAAGCTTTCTTT
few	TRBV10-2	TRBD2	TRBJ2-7	CASSDPAGSSYEQYF	TGCGCCAGCAGTGATCCAGCGGGGAGCTCCTACGAGCAGTACTTC
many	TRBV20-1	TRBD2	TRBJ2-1	CSARDIVTSGDYNEQFF	TGCAGTGCTAGAGATATCGTTACTAGCGGGGACTACAATGAGCAGTTCTTC
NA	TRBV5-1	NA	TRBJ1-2	CASSLREGPNYGYTF	TGCGCCAGCAGCTTGAGGGAGGGACCCAACTATGGCTACACCTTC